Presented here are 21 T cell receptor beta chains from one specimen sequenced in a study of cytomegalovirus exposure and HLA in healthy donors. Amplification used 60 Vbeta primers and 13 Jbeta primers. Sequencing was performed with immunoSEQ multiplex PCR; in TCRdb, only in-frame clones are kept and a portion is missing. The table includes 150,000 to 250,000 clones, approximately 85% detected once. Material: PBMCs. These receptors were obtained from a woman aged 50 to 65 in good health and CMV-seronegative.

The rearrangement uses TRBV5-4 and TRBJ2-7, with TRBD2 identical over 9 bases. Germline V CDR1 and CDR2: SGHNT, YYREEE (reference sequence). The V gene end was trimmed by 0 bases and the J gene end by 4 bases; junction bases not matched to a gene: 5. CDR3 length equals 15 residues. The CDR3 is CASSLEGGRVYEQYF. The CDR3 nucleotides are TGTGCCAGCAGCTTGGAGGGCGGGAGGGTATACGAGCAGTACTTC. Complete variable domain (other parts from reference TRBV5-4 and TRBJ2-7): ETGVTQSPTHLIKTRGQQVTLRCSSQSGHNTVSWYQQALGQGPQFIFQYYREEENGRGNFPPRFSGLQFPNYSSELNVNALELDDSALYLCASSLEGGRVYEQYFGPGTRLTVT.

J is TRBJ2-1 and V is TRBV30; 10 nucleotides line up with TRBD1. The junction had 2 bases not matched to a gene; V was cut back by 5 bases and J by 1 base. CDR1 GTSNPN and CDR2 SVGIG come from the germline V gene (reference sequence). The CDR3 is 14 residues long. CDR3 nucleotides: TGTGCCTGGGGGACAGGGGTATCCTACAATGAGCAGTTCTTC. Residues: CAWGTGVSYNEQFF.

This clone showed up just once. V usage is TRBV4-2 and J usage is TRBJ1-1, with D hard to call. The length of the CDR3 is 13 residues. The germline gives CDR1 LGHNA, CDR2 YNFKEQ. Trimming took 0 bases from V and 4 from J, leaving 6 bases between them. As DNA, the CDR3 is TGTGCCAGCAGCCAAGATTATGTCACTGAAGCTTTCTTT. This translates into CASSQDYVTEAFF.

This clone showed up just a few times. The CDR3 nucleotides read TGTGCCAGCAGTTACGGCGGTTCCTACGAGCAGTACTTC. It encodes CASSYGGSYEQYF. The chain employs TRBV6-6 and TRBJ2-7, with no clear D. The V gene's germline CDR1 is MNHNY and CDR2 SVGAGI (reference sequence). This CDR3 comprises 13 residues. V lost 2 bases and J lost 1, with 6 bases in between.

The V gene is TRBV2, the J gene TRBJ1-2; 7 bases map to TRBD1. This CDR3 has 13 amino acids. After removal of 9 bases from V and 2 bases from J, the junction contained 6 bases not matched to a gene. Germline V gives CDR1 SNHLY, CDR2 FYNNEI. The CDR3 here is CARTGTENYGYTF. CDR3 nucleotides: TGTGCCAGGACCGGGACAGAAAACTATGGCTACACCTTC. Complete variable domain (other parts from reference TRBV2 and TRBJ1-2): EPEVTQTPSHQVTQMGQEVILRCVPISNHLYFYWYRQILGQKVEFLVSFYNNEISEKSEIFDDQFSVERPDGSNFTLKIRSTKLEDSAMYFCARTGTENYGYTFGSGTRLTVV.

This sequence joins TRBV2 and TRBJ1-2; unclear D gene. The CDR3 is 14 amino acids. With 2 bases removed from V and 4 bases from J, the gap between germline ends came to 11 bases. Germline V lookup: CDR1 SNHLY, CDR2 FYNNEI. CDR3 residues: CASSEIGEGYGYTF. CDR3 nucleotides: TGTGCCAGCAGTGAAATCGGGGAAGGCTATGGCTACACCTTC.

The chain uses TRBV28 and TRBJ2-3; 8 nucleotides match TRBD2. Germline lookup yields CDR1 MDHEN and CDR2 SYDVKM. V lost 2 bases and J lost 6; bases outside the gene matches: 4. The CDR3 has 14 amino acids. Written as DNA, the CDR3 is TGTGCCAGCAGTTTAGCGGGAGGAGAGGATACGCAGTATTTT. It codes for CASSLAGGEDTQYF.

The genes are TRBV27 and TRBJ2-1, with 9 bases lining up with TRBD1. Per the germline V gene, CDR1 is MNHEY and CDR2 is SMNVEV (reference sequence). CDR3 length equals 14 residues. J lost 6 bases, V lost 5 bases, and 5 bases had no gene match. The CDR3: CASSTDRGGNEQFF. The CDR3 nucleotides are TGTGCCAGCAGTACCGACAGGGGGGGCAATGAGCAGTTCTTC.

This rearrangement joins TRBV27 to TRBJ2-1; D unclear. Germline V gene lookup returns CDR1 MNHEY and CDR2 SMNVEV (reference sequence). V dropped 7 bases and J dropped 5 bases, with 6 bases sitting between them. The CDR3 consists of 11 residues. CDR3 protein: CASTGNNEQFF. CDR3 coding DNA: TGTGCCAGCACAGGAAACAATGAGCAGTTCTTC.

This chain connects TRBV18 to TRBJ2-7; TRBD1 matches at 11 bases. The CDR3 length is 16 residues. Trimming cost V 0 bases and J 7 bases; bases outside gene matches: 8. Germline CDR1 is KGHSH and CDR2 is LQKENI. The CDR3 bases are TGTGCCAGCTCACCACCTCCGGGACAGGGGGGAAGGGAGCAGTACTTC. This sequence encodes CASSPPPGQGGREQYF.

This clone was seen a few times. Here the CDR3 reads CASSRDRSYQPQHF. The CDR3 coding sequence is TGCGCCAGCAGCCGGGACAGATCCTATCAGCCCCAGCATTTT. The chain couples TRBV4-3 to TRBJ1-5, with TRBD1 matching 7 bases. V was clipped by 4 bases and J by 5 bases; unmatched bases: 5. Germline loops: CDR1 LGHNA, CDR2 YSLEER. The CDR3 runs 14 residues.

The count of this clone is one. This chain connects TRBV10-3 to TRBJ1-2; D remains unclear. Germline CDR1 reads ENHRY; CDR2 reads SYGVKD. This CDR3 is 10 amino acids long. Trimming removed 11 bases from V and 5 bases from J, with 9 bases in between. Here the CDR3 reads CAAPPYGYTF. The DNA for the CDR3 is TGTGCCGCGCCCCCGTATGGCTACACCTTC.

CDR3 sequence (DNA): TGTGCCAGTAGTAATCTTGGGGCAAGTAGTAATCAGCCCCAGCATTTT. It translates to CASSNLGASSNQPQHF. V and J are TRBV19 and TRBJ1-5, with D possibly being TRBD1 (5 bases). The ends were cut back, 4 bases at V and 4 bases at J, with 17 bases in the middle. This CDR3 has 16 amino acids. Germline loops: CDR1 LNHDA, CDR2 SQIVND (reference sequence).

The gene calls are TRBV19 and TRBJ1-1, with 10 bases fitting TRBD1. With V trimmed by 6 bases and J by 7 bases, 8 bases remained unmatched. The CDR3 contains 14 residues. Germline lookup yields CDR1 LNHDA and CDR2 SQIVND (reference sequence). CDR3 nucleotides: TGTGCCAGTAGGACAGGGGGCGGCGTGGATGAAGCTTTCTTT. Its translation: CASRTGGGVDEAFF.

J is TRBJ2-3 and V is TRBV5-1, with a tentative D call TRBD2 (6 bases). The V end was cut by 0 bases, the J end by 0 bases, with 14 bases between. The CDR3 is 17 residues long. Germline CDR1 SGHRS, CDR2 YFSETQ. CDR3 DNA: TGCGCCAGCAGCTTGGGGTCTTTAAGCGGGAGCACAGATACGCAGTATTTT. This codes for CASSLGSLSGSTDTQYF.

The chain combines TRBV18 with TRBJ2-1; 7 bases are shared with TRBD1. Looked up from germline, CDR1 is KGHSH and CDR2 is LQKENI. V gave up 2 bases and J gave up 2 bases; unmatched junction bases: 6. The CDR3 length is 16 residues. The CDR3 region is CASSPAGQETYNEQFF. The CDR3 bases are TGTGCCAGCTCACCAGCCGGACAGGAGACCTACAATGAGCAGTTCTTC.

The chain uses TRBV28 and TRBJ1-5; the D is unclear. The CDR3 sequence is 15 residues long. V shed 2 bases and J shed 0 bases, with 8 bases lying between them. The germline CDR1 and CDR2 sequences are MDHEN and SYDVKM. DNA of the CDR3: TGTGCCAGCAGTTTACGCCAGGATAGCAATCAGCCCCAGCATTTT. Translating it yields CASSLRQDSNQPQHF.

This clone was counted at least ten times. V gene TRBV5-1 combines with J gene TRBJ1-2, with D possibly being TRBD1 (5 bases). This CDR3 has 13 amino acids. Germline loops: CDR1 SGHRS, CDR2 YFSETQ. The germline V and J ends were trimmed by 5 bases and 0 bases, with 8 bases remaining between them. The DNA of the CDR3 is TGCGCCAGCAGGACAGATACTAACTATGGCTACACCTTC. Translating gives CASRTDTNYGYTF.

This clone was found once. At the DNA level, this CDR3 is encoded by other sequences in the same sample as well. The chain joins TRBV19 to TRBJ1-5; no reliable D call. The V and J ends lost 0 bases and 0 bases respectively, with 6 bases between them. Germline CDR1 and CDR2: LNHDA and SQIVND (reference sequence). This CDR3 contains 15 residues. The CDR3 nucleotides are TGTGCCAGTAGTATAGATCGAGGTAGCAATCAGCCCCAGCATTTT. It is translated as CASSIDRGSNQPQHF.

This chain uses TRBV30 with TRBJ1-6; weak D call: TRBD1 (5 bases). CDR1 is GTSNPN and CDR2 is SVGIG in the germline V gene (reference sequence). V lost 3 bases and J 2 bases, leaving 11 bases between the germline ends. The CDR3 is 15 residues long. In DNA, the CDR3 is TGTGCCTGGAGGGGGGGAGGAACCTATAATTCACCCCTCCACTTT. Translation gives CAWRGGGTYNSPLHF.

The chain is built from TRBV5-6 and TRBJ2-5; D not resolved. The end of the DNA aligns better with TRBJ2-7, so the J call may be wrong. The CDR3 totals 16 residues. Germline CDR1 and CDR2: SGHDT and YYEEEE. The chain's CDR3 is CASSSGPLRTSYEQYF. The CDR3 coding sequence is TGTGCCAGCAGTTCCGGTCCCCTCCGAACCTCCTACGAGCAGTACTTC.